The 30 T cell receptor beta chains reported below all come from one sample, sequenced in a study of identical twins (dated by TCRdb to 2016 to 2017). Library method: 5' RACE. Sequenced on an Illumina HiSeq 2000. In-frame beta chains were kept once TCRdb had trimmed the public reads at Q25 with fastp and called clones with MiXCR. One record per CDR3 amino acid sequence lists the most common genes and DNA. This sample is represented by around 230,000 distinct CDR3 sequences; 6.5% of them were singletons. The biggest ten clones account for about 15% of the sample. The data also belong to a second study, concerning T cells expressing NK-cell markers.

The sequenced sample was CD8+ T cells sorted from blood. The receptor source for this set is a woman aged 18-35 years in good health.

The chain carries TRBV7-8 and TRBJ2-7; 8 positions agree with TRBD2. V shed 5 bases, J shed 5 bases, and the junction held 8 bases outside the gene matches. The CDR3 spans 14 residues. Germline CDR1 reads SGHVS; CDR2 reads FQNEAQ. CDR3 bases: TGTGCCAGCAGCCTGGGACTAGATGCCAACGAGCAGTACTTC. Its protein product is CASSLGLDANEQYF.

V and J are TRBV11-2 and TRBJ2-2; TRBD1 matches at 10 bases. V dropped 4 bases and J dropped 5; count of bases not matched to a gene: 7. The CDR3 runs 16 residues. Germline-derived CDR1 and CDR2 are SGHAT and FQNNGV. The CDR3 region has the DNA TGTGCCAGCAGCTGGGGGGCGGGACAGGGGACCGGGGAGCTGTTTTTT. Residues: CASSWGAGQGTGELFF.

This chain links TRBV5-6 with TRBJ2-1; possible D gene TRBD2, 5 bases. CDR1 and CDR2 from the germline V gene are SGHDT and YYEEEE. V lost 1 base and J lost 3, with 14 bases in between. This CDR3 comprises 16 residues. CDR3 residues: CASSLLLLVNYNEQFF. Here the CDR3 DNA reads TGTGCCAGCAGCTTGTTACTACTAGTTAACTACAATGAGCAGTTCTTC.

This clonotype showed up many times. The chain combines TRBV20-1 with TRBJ2-3, with 7 bases that match TRBD2. Trimming cost V 7 bases and J 4 bases; bases outside gene matches: 8. This CDR3 comprises 13 residues. Germline V gene data show CDR1 as DFQATT and CDR2 as SNEGSKA (reference sequence). CDR3 sequence: CSVHGLVADTQYF. CDR3 coding DNA: TGCAGTGTCCATGGACTAGTTGCAGATACGCAGTATTTT.

There are a few counts of this clonotype. This rearrangement joins TRBV20-1 to TRBJ2-7, with D unclear. The CDR3 spans 13 residues. Deletions cut 2 bases from V and 0 bases from J, with 8 bases between. Looked up from germline, CDR1 is DFQATT and CDR2 is SNEGSKA (reference sequence). CDR3 in amino acids: CSARPRSSYEQYF. CDR3 nucleotide sequence: TGCAGTGCTAGACCCCGAAGCTCCTACGAGCAGTACTTC.

This clonotype has at least ten counts. The germline gene is not matched at one end of the junction; a read error may be the cause. The chain couples TRBV3-1 to TRBJ2-1; D is possibly TRBD2 (5 bases). This CDR3 has 15 amino acids. The V gene's germline CDR1 is LGHDT and CDR2 YNNKEL (reference sequence). CDR3 nucleotides: TGTGCCAGCAGCTCTCACTCAATCCCACTAGGCCCTCACCGGTTC. Translating it yields CASSSHSIPLGPHRF.

This clonotype was counted a few times. The chain joins TRBV3-1 to TRBJ2-5; TRBD1 matches 10 bases. Per germline, CDR1 LGHDT and CDR2 YNNKEL (reference sequence). The CDR3 has 18 residues. Trimming at V came to 0 bases and at J to 4 bases, leaving 11 bases not matched to a gene. This CDR3 is CASSQERQGAPIGETQYF. In DNA, the CDR3 is TGTGCCAGCAGCCAAGAACGACAGGGGGCGCCGATCGGAGAGACCCAGTACTTC.

This clonotype was seen more than once but under ten times. The chain couples TRBV12-3 or TRBV12-4 to TRBJ1-4; possibly TRBD1 for D (5 bases). With 3 bases removed from V and 4 bases from J, the gap between germline ends came to 12 bases. This CDR3 region has 15 residues. The CDR3 sequence: CASSFATAYNEKLFF. In DNA form, the CDR3 reads TGTGCCAGCAGTTTCGCGACAGCCTATAATGAAAAACTGTTTTTT.

The genes are TRBV20-1 and TRBJ1-1, with D uncertain. CDR1 and CDR2 from the germline V gene are DFQATT and SNEGSKA (reference sequence). The V end was cut by 1 base, the J end by 0 bases, with 6 bases between. CDR3 size: 13 residues. As DNA, the CDR3 is TGCAGTGCTAGAGGGTACATGAACACTGAAGCTTTCTTT. Amino acid sequence: CSARGYMNTEAFF.

The chain has TRBV6-1 and TRBJ2-7; TRBD1 is a possible D gene (7 bases). The CDR3 covers 16 residues. Germline lookup yields CDR1 MNHNS and CDR2 SASEGT. Trimming removed 6 bases at V and 0 bases at J, with 18 bases between. CDR3 amino acids: CASSEGAGRYSYEQYF. The CDR3 DNA reads as TGTGCCAGCAGCGAGGGGGCGGGAAGATACTCCTACGAGCAGTACTTC.

The V call is TRBV4-1, the J call TRBJ2-7, with TRBD1 matching over 12 bases. Germline V gene data show CDR1 as MGHRA and CDR2 as YSYEKL. The junction had 5 bases not matched to a gene; V was cut back by 4 bases and J by 7 bases. The length of the CDR3 is 14 residues. The CDR3 region has the DNA TGCGCCAGCAGCCCCCGGGACAGGGGGCAAGAGCAGTACTTC. Translating it yields CASSPRDRGQEQYF.

The sample holds many counts of this clonotype. This sequence joins TRBV12-3 or TRBV12-4 and TRBJ1-5, with D maybe TRBD1 (5 bases). The V gene lost 6 bases and the J gene lost 2 bases, with 14 bases spanning the gap. This CDR3 is built from 15 residues. CDR3 protein: CASSPVGGGNQPQHF. CDR3 DNA: TGTGCCAGCAGCCCTGTTGGGGGTGGCAATCAGCCCCAGCATTTT.

This clonotype was detected only a few times. As DNA, the CDR3 is TGTGCCAGCAGGGCCACAGGATTGGGGACCCAGTACTTC. Translated, it gives CASRATGLGTQYF. The chain employs TRBV12-3 or TRBV12-4 and TRBJ2-5, with D perhaps matching TRBD1 (5 bases). The CDR3 is 13 amino acids. The V and J ends lost 6 bases and 7 bases respectively, with 15 bases between them.

This clonotype was found many times. The chain combines TRBV19 with TRBJ1-2; D not certain. V was shortened by 3 bases and J by 6 bases, with 8 bases between the two germline ends. CDR1 is LNHDA and CDR2 is SQIVND in the germline V gene (reference sequence). CDR3 size: 12 residues. The CDR3 is CASSIGGDGYTF. The DNA for the CDR3 is TGTGCCAGTAGTATCGGCGGGGATGGCTACACCTTC.

This clonotype occurred many times. The chain joins TRBV29-1 to TRBJ1-2, with 8 bases lining up with TRBD1. With V trimmed by 8 bases and J by 8 bases, 13 bases remained unmatched. CDR1 and CDR2 (germline): SQVTM, ANQGSEA. This CDR3 contains 13 residues. The CDR3 spells CSSESRTGQGYTF. In nucleotides, the CDR3 is TGCAGCTCCGAGAGCCGGACAGGGCAAGGCTACACCTTC.

In its sample, this clonotype was seen many times. The gene calls are TRBV10-1 and TRBJ2-7, with TRBD1 matching over 11 bases. Trimming cost V 2 bases and J 3 bases; bases outside gene matches: 0. The CDR3 spans 14 residues. Germline V CDR1 and CDR2: WNHNN, SYGVQD (reference sequence). The CDR3 bases are TGCGCCAGCAGTGAGGGGACAGGGGGCTACGAGCAGTACTTC. This gives the protein CASSEGTGGYEQYF.

Worth noting for this clonotype: Germline is not matched at one junction end, which may reflect a read error. J is TRBJ2-7 and V is TRBV20-1, with TRBD2 matching over 10 bases. The CDR3 sequence is 13 residues long. Germline V gene sequence: CDR1 DFQATT, CDR2 SNEGSKA (reference sequence). The CDR3 here is CSARNLAGVEQNF. The CDR3 DNA sequence: TGCAGTGCTAGGAACCTAGCGGGGGTTGAGCAGAACTTC.

This clonotype was found many times. CDR3 nucleotides: TGCGCCAGCAGCTTGGGGTCAACGGGAGGCTACACCTTC. Translation gives CASSLGSTGGYTF. J is TRBJ1-2 and V is TRBV5-1; D is unresolved. CDR1 and CDR2 from the germline V gene are SGHRS and YFSETQ. The CDR3 length is 13 residues. The V end was cut by 0 bases, the J end by 8 bases, with 11 bases between.

V and J are TRBV6-2 or TRBV6-3 and TRBJ2-7; tentatively, D is TRBD1 (5 bases). The CDR3 totals 13 residues. V was pared by 4 bases and J by 2 bases, with 9 bases between. CDR1 is MNHEY and CDR2 is SVGEGT in the germline V gene. The CDR3, as DNA: TGTGCCAGCAGTTCTTCAGGGCCCTACGAGCAGTACTTC. Encoded protein: CASSSSGPYEQYF.

This clonotype appeared many times. The chain's CDR3 is CASSEGNQETQYF. The CDR3 nucleotides read TGTGCCAGCAGTGAGGGGAACCAAGAGACCCAGTACTTC. This chain joins TRBV12-3 or TRBV12-4 and TRBJ2-5; D assignment may be TRBD1 or TRBD2 (5 bases each). Trimming took 5 bases from V and 0 from J, leaving 7 bases between them. The CDR3 spans 13 residues.

This clonotype appeared a few times. The DNA of the CDR3 is TGTGCCAGCAGTTTAGGGGGGCTAATCTATGGCTACACCTTC. Encoded protein: CASSLGGLIYGYTF. This chain links TRBV12-3 or TRBV12-4 with TRBJ1-2; the D gene is possibly TRBD1 (6 bases). Between the trimmed V and J ends, which lost 1 base and 4 bases, there was a span of 10 bases. CDR3 size: 14 residues.

Comment on this clonotype: A much more abundant neighbour one base away suggests this may be a read error. V and J are TRBV14 and TRBJ2-7; 7 bases map to TRBD2. CDR1 and CDR2 from the germline V gene are SGHDN and FVKESK. The CDR3 runs 17 residues. Losses at the gene ends were 1 base for V and 2 bases for J; bases not matched to a gene: 11. CDR3: CASSQVLPAGPPYEQYF. The CDR3 nucleotides are TGTGCCAGCAGCCAAGTTTTGCCAGCGGGACCCCCCTACGAGCAGTACTTC. Full variable domain (missing parts from reference TRBV14 and TRBJ2-7): EAGVTQFPSHSVIEKGQTVTLRCDPISGHDNLYWYRRVMGKEIKFLLHFVKESKQDESGMPNNRFLAERTGGTYSTLKVQPAELEDSGVYFCASSQVLPAGPPYEQYFGPGTRLTVT.

This clonotype appeared a few times. The chain has TRBV30 and TRBJ2-4; tentatively, D is TRBD2 (6 bases). This CDR3 contains 14 residues. V dropped 4 bases and J dropped 9 bases, with 19 bases sitting between them. In germline, CDR1 is GTSNPN, CDR2 SVGIG (reference sequence). The CDR3 loop is CAWMPPGVWFIQYF. CDR3 coding DNA: TGTGCCTGGATGCCCCCGGGGGTCTGGTTCATTCAGTACTTC.

This clonotype has more than one count but fewer than ten. The CDR3 loop is CASSWDRVTSYNEQFF. CDR3 nucleotides: TGTGCCAGCAGCTGGGACAGGGTGACGTCCTACAATGAGCAGTTCTTC. The genes are TRBV7-9 and TRBJ2-1; 9 bases are a match to TRBD1. The J segment lost 1 base and the V segment lost 4 bases, leaving 5 bases of the junction unmatched. The CDR3 totals 16 residues. CDR1 and CDR2 (germline): SEHNR, FQNEAQ (reference sequence).

This clonotype has just a few counts. The chain joins TRBV5-1 to TRBJ1-1; D is ambiguous. Trimming cost V 1 base and J 1 base, with 11 bases left between them. Germline V gene lookup returns CDR1 SGHRS and CDR2 YFSETQ. The length of the CDR3 is 15 residues. For the CDR3, the DNA is TGCGCCAGCAGCTTGAGCTACGCGAAGAACACTGAAGCTTTCTTT. Translation: CASSLSYAKNTEAFF.

V gene TRBV19 combines with J gene TRBJ2-1; the D gene could be TRBD1 or TRBD2 (6 bases each). The germline V gene has CDR1 LNHDA and CDR2 SQIVND (reference sequence). Trimming pared 0 bases from V and 3 bases from J, leaving 15 bases between. This CDR3 spans 17 amino acids. The CDR3 DNA sequence: TGTGCCAGTAGTATAGATTGGCCCGGGGGCGACTACAATGAGCAGTTCTTC. The encoded protein is CASSIDWPGGDYNEQFF.

The chain uses TRBV15 and TRBJ2-1; the D gene could be TRBD1 or TRBD2 (5 bases each). CDR3 size: 16 residues. CDR1 LNHNV and CDR2 YYDKDF come from the germline V gene (reference sequence). Trimming stripped 0 bases from V and 9 bases from J, with 18 bases between. The CDR3 region is CATSRDRGTFPPEQFF. CDR3 bases: TGTGCCACCAGCAGAGATCGTGGGACCTTTCCCCCTGAGCAGTTCTTC.

V usage is TRBV7-9 and J usage is TRBJ2-2; the D gene is possibly TRBD1 (5 bases). Per germline, CDR1 SEHNR and CDR2 FQNEAQ (reference sequence). CDR3 length equals 15 residues. V was shortened by 1 base and J by 9 bases, with 15 bases between the two germline ends. CDR3 sequence reads: CASSLEGRWARELFF. The CDR3 bases are TGTGCCAGCAGCTTAGAGGGGCGATGGGCCAGGGAGCTGTTTTTT. The complete variable domain, with remaining parts taken from reference TRBV7-9 and TRBJ2-2, reads DTGVSQNPRHKITKRGQNVTFRCDPISEHNRLYWYRQTLGQGPEFLTYFQNEAQLEKSRLLSDRFSAERPKGSFSTLEIQRTEQGDSAMYLCASSLEGRWARELFFGEGSRLTVL.

This clonotype was seen ten or more times. CDR3 in DNA: TGTGCCAGCCTCGGCTCCTACAATGAGCAGTTCTTC. Residues: CASLGSYNEQFF. The V and J genes are TRBV11-2 and TRBJ2-1; D remains unclear. The length of the CDR3 is 12 residues. CDR1 and CDR2 (germline): SGHAT, FQNNGV. V was pared by 8 bases and J by 0 bases, with 5 bases between.

At least ten counts were recorded for this clonotype. The rearrangement links TRBV29-1 to TRBJ2-2; 11 bases match TRBD2. This CDR3 is 14 amino acids long. V lost 5 bases, J lost 7 bases, and 6 bases stayed unmatched. Germline CDR1 SQVTM, CDR2 ANQGSEA. The CDR3 bases are TGCAGCGTTCTGGTGACTAGCGGGATCGGGGAGCTGTTTTTT. Its translation: CSVLVTSGIGELFF.